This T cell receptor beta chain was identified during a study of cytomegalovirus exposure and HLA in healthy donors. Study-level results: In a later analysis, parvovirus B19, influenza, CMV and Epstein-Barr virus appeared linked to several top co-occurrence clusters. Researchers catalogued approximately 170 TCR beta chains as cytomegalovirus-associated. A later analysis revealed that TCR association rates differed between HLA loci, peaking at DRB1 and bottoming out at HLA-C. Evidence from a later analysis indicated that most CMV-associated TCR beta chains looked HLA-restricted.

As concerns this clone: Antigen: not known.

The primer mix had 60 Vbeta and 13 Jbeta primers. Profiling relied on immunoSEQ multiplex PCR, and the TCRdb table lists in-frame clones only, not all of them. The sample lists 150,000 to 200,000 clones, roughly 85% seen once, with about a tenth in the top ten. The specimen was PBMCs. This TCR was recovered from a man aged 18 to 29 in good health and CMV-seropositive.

CDR3 region: CSVETLGGERVETQYF. CDR3 DNA sequence: TGCAGCGTTGAAACTCTGGGGGGGGAGAGAGTAGAGACCCAGTACTTC. This sequence joins TRBV29-1 and TRBJ2-5, with 7 nucleotides matching TRBD2. Trimming cost V 2 bases and J 4 bases; bases outside gene matches: 13. The CDR3 is made up of 16 amino acids. CDR1 and CDR2 from the germline V gene are SQVTM and ANQGSEA.